The 28 T cell receptor beta chains below were found in one sample sequenced in a study of T cell repertoires in cytomegalovirus infection. TCRdb reanalysed the reads using MiXCR and keeps one entry per CDR3 protein. The sample has under 95,000 distinct CDR3 sequences, around half seen once. Their target antigens are unknown. The input for sequencing was CD8+ T cells from cultured PBMCs, taken from culture after CMV antigen stimulation. Receptor source: a human donor in good health (CMV status not recorded). Some clones in this sample may be carry-over from other donors' samples.

The chain links TRBV27 to TRBJ2-1; maybe TRBD2 (5 bases). Germline V gene sequence: CDR1 MNHEY, CDR2 SMNVEV (reference sequence). V gave up 3 bases and J gave up 5 bases, with 11 bases separating them. The CDR3 has 14 residues. CDR3 DNA: TGTGCCAGCAGTTTTCGTCGGACTCACAATGAGCAGTTCTTC. Protein: CASSFRRTHNEQFF.

This chain uses TRBV2 with TRBJ2-1; 7 positions agree with TRBD2. The CDR3 is 12 residues long. The germline V gene encodes CDR1 SNHLY and CDR2 FYNNEI. The V gene end was trimmed by 11 bases and the J gene end by 3 bases; junction bases not matched to a gene: 4. As DNA, the CDR3 is TGTGCCCACGCGGGAGTCTACAATGAGCAGTTCTTC. It encodes CAHAGVYNEQFF.

The gene calls are TRBV12-3 or TRBV12-4 and TRBJ2-2; no definite D call. This CDR3 spans 16 amino acids. The V and J ends lost 7 bases and 0 bases respectively, with 15 bases between them. The CDR3 DNA follows: TGTGCCAGCATCCCCCGCATGGCAGCGAACACCGGGGAGCTGTTTTTT. It yields the protein CASIPRMAANTGELFF.

This clonotype was observed a few times. In DNA, the CDR3 is TGTGCCAGCAGTTTCCTACGCGGGGGGAGCCCCTACGAGCAGTACTTC. Its translation is CASSFLRGGSPYEQYF. The V and J genes are TRBV27 and TRBJ2-7; 8 nucleotides line up with TRBD2. V gave up 3 bases and J gave up 2 bases; unmatched junction bases: 9. This CDR3 contains 16 residues. Germline-derived CDR1 and CDR2 are MNHEY and SMNVEV (reference sequence).

The genes are TRBV19 and TRBJ1-5; D remains ambiguous. CDR1 and CDR2 (germline): LNHDA, SQIVND (reference sequence). V lost 3 bases and J lost 0, with 6 bases in between. The CDR3 has 14 amino acids. The DNA of the CDR3 is TGTGCCAGTAGTATTAGGGTTAGCAATCAGCCCCAGCATTTT. This gives the protein CASSIRVSNQPQHF. The full variable domain, completed using reference TRBV19 and TRBJ1-5, is DGGITQSPKYLFRKEGQNVTLSCEQNLNHDAMYWYRQDPGQGLRLIYYSQIVNDFQKGDIAEGYSVSREKKESFPLTVTSAQKNPTAFYLCASSIRVSNQPQHFGDGTRLSIL.

The V call is TRBV7-2, the J call TRBJ1-5, with 8 bases matching TRBD1. Trimming cost V 3 bases and J 3 bases; bases outside gene matches: 7. Germline CDR1 and CDR2: SGHTA and FQGNSA. This CDR3 is 16 amino acids long. The CDR3 DNA is TGTGCCAGCAGCTTCCGGGACAGGTTGTTCAATCAGCCCCAGCATTTT. This gives the protein CASSFRDRLFNQPQHF.

This clonotype was counted between two and nine times. The chain carries TRBV7-2 and TRBJ2-3; a possible D gene is TRBD1 (6 bases). The V and J ends lost 2 bases and 2 bases respectively, with 23 bases between them. This CDR3 is built from 19 residues. Germline lookup yields CDR1 SGHTA and CDR2 FQGNSA. CDR3 sequence (DNA): TGTGCCAGCAGCTTATCTGACGGTTGGAGACAGGAGAACACAGATACGCAGTATTTT. Protein product: CASSLSDGWRQENTDTQYF. The full variable domain, in which reference TRBV7-2 and TRBJ2-3 provide the parts outside the CDR3, is GAGVSQSPSNKVTEKGKDVELRCDPISGHTALYWYRQSLGQGLEFLIYFQGNSAPDKSGLPSDRFSAERTGGSVSTLTIQRTQQEDSAVYLCASSLSDGWRQENTDTQYFGPGTRLTVL.

CDR3 DNA sequence: TGTGCCAGCAGCCAAGGGTGGGAACAACCCTACGAGCAGTACTTC. Encoded protein: CASSQGWEQPYEQYF. The V and J genes are TRBV3-1 and TRBJ2-7; D ambiguous. The length of the CDR3 is 15 residues. Trimming took 1 base from V and 2 from J, leaving 12 bases between them. From germline, CDR1 is LGHDT and CDR2 YNNKEL (reference sequence).

The sample holds one count of this clonotype. The V call is TRBV7-9, the J call TRBJ1-1; D gene ambiguous. Trimming removed 0 bases at V and 8 bases at J, with 7 bases between. The CDR3 sequence is 12 residues long. Germline CDR1 SEHNR, CDR2 FQNEAQ (reference sequence). CDR3 amino acids: CASSLAANEAFF. The CDR3 nucleotides are TGTGCCAGCAGCTTAGCGGCGAACGAAGCTTTCTTT. Full variable domain (remainder filled in from reference TRBV7-9 and TRBJ1-1): DTGVSQNPRHKITKRGQNVTFRCDPISEHNRLYWYRQTLGQGPEFLTYFQNEAQLEKSRLLSDRFSAERPKGSFSTLEIQRTEQGDSAMYLCASSLAANEAFFGQGTRLTVV.

This clonotype was seen more than once but under ten times. The rearrangement joins TRBV28 to TRBJ2-5; D may be TRBD2 (6 bases). Between the trimmed V and J ends, which lost 2 bases and 5 bases, there was a span of 12 bases. Germline assignment: CDR1 MDHEN and CDR2 SYDVKM. CDR3 length: 14 amino acids. This CDR3 reads CASSLTGGGETQYF. CDR3 in DNA: TGTGCCAGCAGTTTAACCGGAGGAGGGGAGACCCAGTACTTC.

This clonotype has more than one count but fewer than ten. CDR3 loop: CASPKTGVVETQYF. Written as DNA, the CDR3 is TGTGCCAGCCCCAAGACAGGGGTGGTAGAGACCCAGTACTTC. The chain employs TRBV6-6 and TRBJ2-5; 8 positions match TRBD1. This CDR3 is built from 14 residues. The trim removed 8 bases at V and 4 bases at J, leaving 9 bases unmatched. In germline, CDR1 is MNHNY, CDR2 SVGAGI (reference sequence).

The chain uses TRBV3-1 and TRBJ2-4; D call uncertain. The V gene lost 1 base and the J gene lost 0 bases, with 7 bases spanning the gap. Germline loops: CDR1 LGHDT, CDR2 YNNKEL (reference sequence). CDR3 length equals 15 residues. The CDR3 loop reads CASSQGPKAKNIQYF. DNA of the CDR3: TGTGCCAGCAGCCAAGGCCCAAAAGCCAAAAACATTCAGTACTTC.

This clonotype has only one observation. V and J are TRBV7-2 and TRBJ1-1; D is undetermined. Germline V gene sequence: CDR1 SGHTA, CDR2 FQGNSA. This CDR3 contains 12 residues. Trimming removed 3 bases at V and 6 bases at J, with 8 bases between. CDR3 sequence: CASSFRRPEAFF. The CDR3 nucleotides read TGTGCCAGCAGCTTCCGGAGGCCTGAAGCTTTCTTT.

This chain uses TRBV7-9 with TRBJ1-2; D ambiguous. Trimming removed 7 bases from V and 3 bases from J, with 18 bases in between. Germline V gene data show CDR1 as SEHNR and CDR2 as FQNEAQ (reference sequence). The CDR3 covers 15 residues. This CDR3 reads CASTLPVTVDYGYTF. The CDR3 DNA reads TGTGCCAGCACCCTACCCGTAACAGTTGACTATGGCTACACCTTC. Full variable domain (missing parts from reference TRBV7-9 and TRBJ1-2): DTGVSQNPRHKITKRGQNVTFRCDPISEHNRLYWYRQTLGQGPEFLTYFQNEAQLEKSRLLSDRFSAERPKGSFSTLEIQRTEQGDSAMYLCASTLPVTVDYGYTFGSGTRLTVV.

In its sample, this clonotype was seen a few times. The chain employs TRBV7-2 and TRBJ2-5; TRBD2 aligns across 14 bases. The CDR3 is made up of 18 amino acids. The J segment lost 1 base and the V segment lost 4 bases, leaving 8 bases of the junction unmatched. The germline CDR1 and CDR2 sequences are SGHTA and FQGNSA. The CDR3 spells CASSSGLAGGPTQETQYF. The CDR3 nucleotides are TGTGCCAGCAGCTCCGGACTAGCGGGAGGCCCTACCCAAGAGACCCAGTACTTC.

There are a few counts of this clonotype. The gene calls are TRBV7-2 and TRBJ2-1, with a tentative D call TRBD2 (6 bases). V lost 3 bases and J 6 bases, leaving 9 bases between the germline ends. The V gene's germline CDR1 is SGHTA and CDR2 FQGNSA. The CDR3 runs 13 residues. The CDR3 region has the DNA TGTGCCAGCAGCTTGGGGACTTTCAATGAGCAGTTCTTC. Its translation is CASSLGTFNEQFF.

The rearrangement joins TRBV10-2 to TRBJ1-3, with 7 bases matching TRBD1. The CDR3 sequence is 14 residues long. CDR1 and CDR2 from the germline V gene are WSHSY and SAAADI. Trimming at V came to 5 bases and at J to 4 bases, leaving 5 bases not matched to a gene. The CDR3 nucleotides read TGCGCCAGCAGTTCGACAGGGACGGGAAACACCATATATTTT. Translation: CASSSTGTGNTIYF.

This clonotype was counted between two and nine times. This rearrangement joins TRBV12-3 or TRBV12-4 to TRBJ1-5; possible D gene TRBD1, 5 bases. The CDR3 covers 15 residues. Trimming stripped 3 bases from V and 5 bases from J, with 14 bases between. CDR3 DNA sequence: TGTGCCAGCAGTTTCGGGGGGGGTTGGGATCAGCCCCAGCATTTT. It is translated as CASSFGGGWDQPQHF.

The chain carries TRBV7-2 and TRBJ1-1; possibly TRBD1 for D (6 bases). The V gene's germline CDR1 is SGHTA and CDR2 FQGNSA. Trimming removed 1 base from V and 0 bases from J, with 18 bases in between. This CDR3 comprises 18 residues. The CDR3 bases are TGTGCCAGCAGCTTAGTGGGGGGCGTAAGTTCCATGAACACTGAAGCTTTCTTT. Its translation: CASSLVGGVSSMNTEAFF.

The chain uses TRBV2 and TRBJ2-6, with D hard to call. The CDR3 has 15 residues. Germline V gene data show CDR1 as SNHLY and CDR2 as FYNNEI. V was trimmed by 3 bases and J by 0 bases, leaving 6 bases between them. CDR3 coding DNA: TGTGCCAGCAGTGATCGGAGCTCTGGGGCCAACGTCCTGACTTTC. Translated: CASSDRSSGANVLTF. Complete variable domain (other parts from reference TRBV2 and TRBJ2-6): EPEVTQTPSHQVTQMGQEVILRCVPISNHLYFYWYRQILGQKVEFLVSFYNNEISEKSEIFDDQFSVERPDGSNFTLKIRSTKLEDSAMYFCASSDRSSGANVLTFGAGSRLTVL.

This clonotype was detected once. CDR3 nucleotides: TGTGCCACCAGCGCTTCTAGGGGTCCTTCTGAAGCTTTCTTT. Translating gives CATSASRGPSEAFF. The chain uses TRBV15 and TRBJ1-1; D possibly corresponds to TRBD1 (5 bases). Germline CDR1 reads LNHNV; CDR2 reads YYDKDF (reference sequence). The CDR3 spans 14 residues. Trimming took off 5 bases at V and 6 bases at J, with 16 bases between the two ends. The whole variable domain, filled in from reference TRBV15 and TRBJ1-1, reads DAMVIQNPRYQVTQFGKPVTLSCSQTLNHNVMYWYQQKSSQAPKLLFHYYDKDFNNEADTPDNFQSRRPNTSFCFLDIRSPGLGDTAMYLCATSASRGPSEAFFGQGTRLTVV.

This clonotype was observed a few times. The chain recombines TRBV27 with TRBJ1-6; TRBD1 agrees at 10 bases. With 0 bases clipped from V and 12 bases from J, the junction kept 5 bases outside the gene matches. Germline lookup yields CDR1 MNHEY and CDR2 SMNVEV (reference sequence). The CDR3 has 15 amino acids. The CDR3 sequence is CASSLSPDRGRPLHF. CDR3 sequence (DNA): TGTGCCAGCAGTTTATCCCCCGACAGGGGGCGACCCCTCCACTTT.

The chain is built from TRBV7-9 and TRBJ2-7; D not resolved. The CDR3 runs to 13 residues. With 5 bases removed from V and 6 bases from J, the gap between germline ends came to 14 bases. Looked up from germline, CDR1 is SEHNR and CDR2 is FQNEAQ (reference sequence). The CDR3 DNA follows: TGTGCCAGCAGCCCAGTCATAGGGCCCGAGCAGTACTTC. The encoded protein is CASSPVIGPEQYF.

The chain joins TRBV12-3 or TRBV12-4 to TRBJ2-7; D might be TRBD1 (5 bases). CDR3 size: 13 residues. V was shortened by 5 bases and J by 3 bases, with 11 bases between the two germline ends. In nucleotides, the CDR3 is TGTGCCAGCAGTCAACAGGAGTTCTACGAGCAGTACTTC. This encodes CASSQQEFYEQYF.

This clonotype appeared a few times. The V call is TRBV29-1, the J call TRBJ2-7; no firm D call. The CDR3 has 12 amino acids. V was trimmed by 3 bases and J by 4 bases, leaving 10 bases between them. Germline-derived CDR1 and CDR2 are SQVTM and ANQGSEA. The CDR3 DNA reads TGCAGCGTTGACCGGCAGAAGTACGAGCAGTACTTC. It yields the protein CSVDRQKYEQYF.

The chain couples TRBV12-5 to TRBJ2-1; TRBD2 might be the D (5 bases). V lost 1 base and J 4 bases, leaving 17 bases between the germline ends. This CDR3 has 17 amino acids. Germline CDR1 and CDR2: LGHNT and FRNRAP. CDR3 in amino acids: CASGLAGVGGPYNEQFF. The CDR3, as DNA: TGTGCTAGTGGTTTGGCAGGCGTTGGCGGGCCTTACAATGAGCAGTTCTTC.

This rearrangement joins TRBV7-6 to TRBJ2-1; D is perhaps TRBD2 (5 bases). This CDR3 contains 15 residues. Germline assignment: CDR1 SGHVS and CDR2 FNYEAQ. The germline V and J ends were trimmed by 0 bases and 7 bases, with 13 bases remaining between them. The CDR3, as DNA: TGTGCCAGCAGCTTAGCGCGGCTAGCCAAGAATGAGCAGTTCTTC. Its protein is CASSLARLAKNEQFF.

This clonotype was observed a few times. J is TRBJ2-5 and V is TRBV7-9; D remains unclear. V was trimmed by 1 base and J by 5 bases, leaving 14 bases between them. The germline V gene has CDR1 SEHNR and CDR2 FQNEAQ (reference sequence). CDR3 size: 15 residues. In DNA form, the CDR3 reads TGTGCCAGCAGCTTAGGCCCTCGCGGCGTTGAGACCCAGTACTTC. Protein product: CASSLGPRGVETQYF.